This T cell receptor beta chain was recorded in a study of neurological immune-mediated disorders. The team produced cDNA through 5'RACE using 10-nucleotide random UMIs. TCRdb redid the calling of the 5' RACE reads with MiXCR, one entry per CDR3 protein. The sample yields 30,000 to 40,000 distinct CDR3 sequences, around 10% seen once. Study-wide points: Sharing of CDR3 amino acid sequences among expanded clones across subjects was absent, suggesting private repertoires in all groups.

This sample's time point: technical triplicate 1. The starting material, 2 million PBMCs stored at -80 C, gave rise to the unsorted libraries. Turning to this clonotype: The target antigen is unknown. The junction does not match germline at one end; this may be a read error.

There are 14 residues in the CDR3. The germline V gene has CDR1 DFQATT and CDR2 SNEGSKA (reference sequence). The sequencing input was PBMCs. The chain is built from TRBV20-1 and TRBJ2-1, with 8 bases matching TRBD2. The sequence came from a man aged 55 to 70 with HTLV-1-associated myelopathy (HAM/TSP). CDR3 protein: CSASPRGVYDEQSF. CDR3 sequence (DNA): TGCAGTGCTAGCCCGCGGGGGGTCTACGATGAGCAGTCCTTC.